Below are 23 T cell receptor beta chains sequenced from a single sample in a study of STAT5B mutations in CD4+ large granular lymphocyte leukemia. Clones were sequenced by immunoSEQ multiplex PCR, and TCRdb holds only the in-frame ones, with some missing. The sample has approximately 32,000 clones; 69% are singletons. Sequenced input: CD4+ T cells from blood buffy coats. These receptors came from a human donor in good health.

J is TRBJ1-2 and V is TRBV4-1; tentative D call: TRBD1 (5 bases). V shed 4 bases and J shed 2 bases, with 14 bases lying between them. The germline V gene encodes CDR1 MGHRA and CDR2 YSYEKL. CDR3 length equals 15 residues. For the CDR3, the DNA is TGCGCCAGCAGCCTCGGGGCCTCAGGCAACTATGGCTACACCTTC. Translated: CASSLGASGNYGYTF.

The V gene is TRBV18, the J gene TRBJ2-6; no reliable D call. The CDR3 spans 15 residues. Germline V gene data show CDR1 as KGHSH and CDR2 as LQKENI. V lost 3 bases, J lost 0 bases, and 6 bases lay in between. CDR3 DNA: TGTGCCAGCTCACCCTCTCCCTCTGGGGCCAACGTCCTGACTTTC. Protein: CASSPSPSGANVLTF.

The V and J genes are TRBV28 and TRBJ1-5, with D possibly matching TRBD1 (5 bases). CDR1 MDHEN and CDR2 SYDVKM come from the germline V gene. V shed 5 bases and J shed 6 bases, with 17 bases lying between them. The length of the CDR3 is 15 residues. The CDR3 loop is CASSPGSSGTQPQHF. In DNA form, the CDR3 reads TGTGCCAGCAGTCCTGGATCGTCAGGGACTCAGCCCCAGCATTTT. Variable domain in full (rest from reference TRBV28 and TRBJ1-5): DVKVTQSSRYLVKRTGEKVFLECVQDMDHENMFWYRQDPGLGLRLIYFSYDVKMKEKGDIPEGYSVSREKKERFSLILESASTNQTSMYLCASSPGSSGTQPQHFGDGTRLSIL.

The chain carries TRBV4-1 and TRBJ2-5; D perhaps matches TRBD2 (5 bases). Per the germline V gene, CDR1 is MGHRA and CDR2 is YSYEKL. The CDR3 loop spans 15 amino acids. Trimming pared 4 bases from V and 5 bases from J, leaving 17 bases between. The DNA for the CDR3 is TGCGCCAGCAGCCTCTTAGGCGGGCCCCCGGAGACCCAGTACTTC. Protein sequence: CASSLLGGPPETQYF.

The chain uses TRBV30 and TRBJ1-5; TRBD1 agrees at 9 bases. J lost 4 bases, V lost 4 bases, and 5 bases had no gene match. CDR3 length: 14 amino acids. Per germline, CDR1 GTSNPN and CDR2 SVGIG (reference sequence). CDR3 sequence reads: CAWKGQGRNQPQHF. In DNA form, the CDR3 reads TGTGCCTGGAAGGGACAGGGAAGGAATCAGCCCCAGCATTTT.

CDR3: CASSLVGEVSPLHF. Here the CDR3 DNA reads TGCGCCAGCAGCTTGGTAGGGGAGGTTTCACCCCTCCACTTT. The J gene is TRBJ1-6, the V gene TRBV5-1, with a weak D call TRBD1 (5 bases). Trimming cost V 0 bases and J 9 bases, with 10 bases left between them. CDR3 length equals 14 residues. Looked up from germline, CDR1 is SGHRS and CDR2 is YFSETQ.

The chain is built from TRBV7-2 and TRBJ2-7, with D possibly being TRBD1 or TRBD2 (6 bases each). The germline V and J ends were trimmed by 5 bases and 2 bases, with 16 bases remaining between them. CDR3 length: 15 residues. Per germline, CDR1 SGHTA and CDR2 FQGNSA. The CDR3 loop reads CASSARAGQPYEQYF. CDR3 nucleotides: TGTGCCAGCAGCGCAAGGGCGGGACAACCCTACGAGCAGTACTTC.

V gene TRBV4-2 combines with J gene TRBJ1-4, with a possible D match to TRBD1 (5 bases). CDR1 LGHNA and CDR2 YNFKEQ come from the germline V gene. Trimming took 0 bases from V and 7 from J, leaving 15 bases between them. The CDR3 is 16 amino acids. CDR3 DNA: TGTGCCAGCAGCCAAGAACCGGGGGTCGGGGGTGAAAAACTGTTTTTT. Translating gives CASSQEPGVGGEKLFF.

The chain carries TRBV30 and TRBJ1-4, with 7 nucleotides matching TRBD1. The length of the CDR3 is 14 residues. Unmatched junction bases numbered 6, after V lost 1 base and J lost 7 bases. The germline V gene has CDR1 GTSNPN and CDR2 SVGIG (reference sequence). The DNA for the CDR3 is TGTGCCTGGAGTGCAGGGGGTTCTCGTGAAAAACTGTTTTTT. Translation gives CAWSAGGSREKLFF.

The chain couples TRBV7-2 to TRBJ2-7, with D uncertain. Trimming removed 5 bases at V and 2 bases at J, with 13 bases between. The CDR3 is 14 amino acids. Germline V lookup: CDR1 SGHTA, CDR2 FQGNSA. The CDR3 DNA follows: TGTGCCAGCAGCCCCCCCCCACAAGCCTACGAGCAGTACTTC. It is translated as CASSPPPQAYEQYF.

V gene TRBV27 combines with J gene TRBJ2-7, with 7 bases aligning to TRBD1. J gave up 4 bases and V 5 bases, and 11 bases lay outside the gene matches. The germline V gene has CDR1 MNHEY and CDR2 SMNVEV (reference sequence). The CDR3 extends over 15 amino acids. Here the CDR3 DNA reads TGTGCCAGCAGTCCCTTAGGGGGCGTACTGTACGAGCAGTACTTC. This translates into CASSPLGGVLYEQYF.

J is TRBJ1-5 and V is TRBV21-1. TRBV21-1 is recorded as a pseudogene. CDR3 length: 11 amino acids. CDR3 bases: TGTGCCAGCAGCACCAATCAGCCCCAGCATTTT. It yields the protein CASSTNQPQHF.

A single count supports this clone. The V call is TRBV30, the J call TRBJ2-1, with 14 bases lining up with TRBD2. Germline trimming cut 2 bases from V and 12 bases from J; bases unmatched to any gene: 6. The CDR3 is made up of 14 amino acids. CDR1 and CDR2 (germline): GTSNPN, SVGIG (reference sequence). The CDR3 DNA reads as TGTGCCTGGAGTACGGGACTAGCGGGGGAAGGGCAGTTCTTC. It translates to CAWSTGLAGEGQFF.

About this clone: The germline gene is not matched at one end of the junction; a read error may be the cause. This CDR3 is also generated by other DNA sequences in the sample. The rearrangement joins TRBV2 to TRBJ1-6; the match to TRBD1 covers 10 bases. The CDR3 runs 17 residues. Germline V gene sequence: CDR1 SNHLY, CDR2 FYNNEI. Written as DNA, the CDR3 is TGTGCTAGCACAAACAGGGACAGGGGTTGGGAGAGTTCACCCCTCCACTTT. Its translation: CASTNRDRGWESSPLHF.

In this sample, this clone turned up once. The rearrangement joins TRBV5-1 to TRBJ1-4, with 8 bases fitting TRBD1. CDR1 and CDR2 (germline): SGHRS, YFSETQ. V was clipped by 4 bases and J by 2 bases; unmatched bases: 4. This CDR3 is 15 amino acids long. DNA of the CDR3: TGCGCCAGCAGCGGTCAGGGGGCGACTAATGAAAAACTGTTTTTT. Encoded protein: CASSGQGATNEKLFF.

Remarks on this clone: Other DNA variants within this sample encode the same CDR3. V is TRBV7-3 and J is TRBJ2-2, with D unclear. CDR3 size: 13 residues. V gave up 3 bases and J gave up 5 bases, with 7 bases separating them. Germline V gives CDR1 SGHTA, CDR2 FQGTGA. CDR3 sequence: CASSFENTGELFF. The CDR3 nucleotides read TGTGCCAGCAGCTTCGAGAATACCGGGGAGCTGTTTTTT.

The chain links TRBV6-6 to TRBJ2-7; 9 nucleotides align to TRBD1. CDR1 is MNHNY and CDR2 is SVGAGI in the germline V gene (reference sequence). The CDR3 covers 14 residues. The ends lost 4 bases at V and 2 bases at J; junction bases unmatched: 3. The CDR3 region is CASSWGQGTYEQYF. DNA for the CDR3: TGTGCCAGCAGTTGGGGACAGGGAACCTACGAGCAGTACTTC.

The J gene is TRBJ2-7, the V gene TRBV11-3; 8 bases agree with TRBD2. Looked up from germline, CDR1 is SGHNT and CDR2 is YENEEA. The CDR3 totals 15 residues. The V and J ends lost 5 bases and 0 bases, in that order; junction bases with no gene match: 6. The CDR3 sequence: CASSPERGSSYEQYF. The DNA for the CDR3 is TGTGCCAGCAGCCCCGAGCGGGGGAGCTCCTACGAGCAGTACTTC.

This clone was detected only a few times. The chain recombines TRBV7-9 with TRBJ1-1, with D hard to call. With 11 bases removed from V and 3 bases from J, the gap between germline ends came to 16 bases. Germline CDR1 and CDR2: SEHNR and FQNEAQ (reference sequence). The CDR3 consists of 13 residues. CDR3 residues: CAVRTLDYTEAFF. CDR3 DNA: TGTGCCGTACGTACCCTGGACTACACTGAAGCTTTCTTT.

This chain links TRBV5-1 with TRBJ2-3; 7 nucleotides align to TRBD1. The germline gives CDR1 SGHRS, CDR2 YFSETQ. The CDR3 loop spans 15 amino acids. J gave up 6 bases and V 2 bases, and 9 bases lay outside the gene matches. The CDR3 DNA reads as TGCGCCAGCAGCTTACCCCAGGGGGTGGGGGATACGCAGTATTTT. Translating gives CASSLPQGVGDTQYF. The variable domain in full, completed from reference TRBV5-1 and TRBJ2-3, reads KAGVTQTPRYLIKTRGQQVTLSCSPISGHRSVSWYQQTPGQGLQFLFEYFSETQRNKGNFPGRFSGRQFSNSRSEMNVSTLELGDSALYLCASSLPQGVGDTQYFGPGTRLTVL.

For the CDR3, the DNA is TGTGCCAGCTCGTCTAACCCTGGGGCCAACGTCCTGACTTTC. It translates to CASSSNPGANVLTF. This chain links TRBV18 with TRBJ2-6; D is uncertain. The CDR3 contains 14 residues. Looked up from germline, CDR1 is KGHSH and CDR2 is LQKENI. The V gene lost 6 bases and the J gene lost 2 bases, with 8 bases spanning the gap.

The chain links TRBV19 to TRBJ1-3, with 10 nucleotides matching TRBD1. The CDR3 has 18 residues. V lost 7 bases to trimming and J lost 0 bases; unmatched junction nucleotides: 12. The germline CDR1 and CDR2 sequences are LNHDA and SQIVND (reference sequence). In DNA form, the CDR3 reads TGTGCCAGTACCACTTCGGGACAGGGGTCTTCCTCTGGAAACACCATATATTTT. Its translation: CASTTSGQGSSSGNTIYF.

The chain employs TRBV27 and TRBJ1-1; D not resolved. Trimming took off 8 bases at V and 10 bases at J, with 20 bases between the two ends. CDR3 length: 13 amino acids. The germline V gene encodes CDR1 MNHEY and CDR2 SMNVEV (reference sequence). CDR3 nucleotides: TGTGCCAGCGCCCCGGGCCTTGAAGTTTTAGCTTTCTTT. Translation: CASAPGLEVLAFF.